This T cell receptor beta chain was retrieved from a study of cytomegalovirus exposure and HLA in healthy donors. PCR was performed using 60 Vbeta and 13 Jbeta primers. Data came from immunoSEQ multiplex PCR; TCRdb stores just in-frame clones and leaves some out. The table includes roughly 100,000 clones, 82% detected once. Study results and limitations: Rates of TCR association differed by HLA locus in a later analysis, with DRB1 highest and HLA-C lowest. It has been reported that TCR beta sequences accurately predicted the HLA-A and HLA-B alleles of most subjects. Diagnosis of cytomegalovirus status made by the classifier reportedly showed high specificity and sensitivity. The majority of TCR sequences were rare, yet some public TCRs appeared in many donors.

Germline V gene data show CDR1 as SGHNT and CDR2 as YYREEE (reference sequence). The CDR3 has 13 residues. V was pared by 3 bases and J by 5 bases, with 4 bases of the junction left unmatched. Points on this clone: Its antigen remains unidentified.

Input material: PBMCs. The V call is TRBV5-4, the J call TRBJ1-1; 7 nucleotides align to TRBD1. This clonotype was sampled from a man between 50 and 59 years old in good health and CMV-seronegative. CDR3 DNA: TGTGCCAGCAGCTCCGGGACAGATACTGAAGCTTTCTTT. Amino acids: CASSSGTDTEAFF.